This T cell receptor (beta chain) was found in a study of T cell responses to AZD1222 COVID-19 vaccine. Study findings and constraints: A mostly white British donor set with more females was recruited, and clonal diversity was possibly underestimated.

Clones were sequenced by immunoSEQ multiplex PCR, and TCRdb holds only the in-frame ones, with some missing. This table has approximately 65,000 clones, around 80% appearing once. In the case of this clone: Its antigen is as yet unknown.

From germline, CDR1 is SGHDT and CDR2 YYEEEE. The CDR3 runs 14 residues. Trimming cost V 2 bases and J 4 bases, with 10 bases left between them. The sequence derives from an adult in good health. The rearrangement joins TRBV5-6 to TRBJ1-3; no definite D call. The sequencing used peripheral blood, collected on day 0 of AZD1222 vaccination. The CDR3 DNA sequence: TGTGCCAGCAGCTTCGGCAGGCGCGGAAACACCATATATTTT. This encodes CASSFGRRGNTIYF.